Following are 15 T cell receptor beta chains from one sample sequenced in a study of blood T cell repertoires in COVID-19. Only in-frame clones appear in the TCRdb table, and some are missing; sequencing was by immunoSEQ multiplex PCR. The table includes about 110,000 clones, 76% detected once. The sample consisted of peripheral blood. All receptors derive from a man older than 75 with COVID-19, enrolled during active disease.

This chain uses TRBV6-4 with TRBJ2-2, with D perhaps TRBD2 (6 bases). V lost 6 bases to trimming and J lost 5 bases, with 16 bases between them. The CDR3 is 15 residues long. The germline gives CDR1 MRHNA, CDR2 SNTAGT. Written as DNA, the CDR3 is TGTGCCAGCAGCAGACTATCGGGGGAGACCGGGGAGCTGTTTTTT. This encodes CASSRLSGETGELFF.

This clone was observed a handful of times. The rearrangement links TRBV28 to TRBJ1-2; 7 nucleotides match TRBD1. V trimming: 4 bases; J trimming: 3 bases; junction bases outside the gene matches: 11. This CDR3 contains 16 residues. The germline gives CDR1 MDHEN, CDR2 SYDVKM. The CDR3 protein is CASSSDPDRWDYGYTF. The DNA of the CDR3 is TGTGCCAGCAGTTCGGATCCGGACAGGTGGGACTATGGCTACACCTTC.

The gene calls are TRBV5-1 and TRBJ2-1; D is perhaps TRBD2 (6 bases). The germline CDR1 and CDR2 sequences are SGHRS and YFSETQ. V was clipped by 4 bases and J by 0 bases, with 17 bases between them. There are 17 residues in the CDR3. The CDR3 spells CASSSIRDSISYNEQFF. CDR3 DNA sequence: TGCGCCAGCAGCAGTATCCGGGACTCTATCTCCTACAATGAGCAGTTCTTC.

V and J are TRBV7-2 and TRBJ2-7, with D possibly being TRBD2 (5 bases). In germline, CDR1 is SGHTA, CDR2 FQGNSA. V lost 1 base and J 4 bases, leaving 11 bases between the germline ends. The CDR3 has 14 residues. CDR3 nucleotide sequence: TGTGCCAGCAGCTTAGTTCGAGGGCGGTACGAGCAGTACTTC. Amino acid sequence: CASSLVRGRYEQYF.

The rearrangement uses TRBV24-1 and TRBJ2-2, with 13 bases fitting TRBD2. The CDR3 sequence is 17 residues long. Looked up from germline, CDR1 is KGHDR and CDR2 is SFDVKD. Trimming took 4 bases from V and 6 from J; bases not matched to a gene: 7. The CDR3 here is CATSDARLAGGPGELFF. The CDR3 DNA reads TGTGCCACCAGTGACGCCCGACTAGCGGGGGGCCCCGGGGAGCTGTTTTTT.

CDR3 sequence reads: CASSVESSGGGEQFF. CDR3 nucleotides: TGTGCCAGCAGCGTAGAGTCATCAGGGGGTGGTGAGCAGTTCTTC. The rearrangement uses TRBV9 and TRBJ2-1; TRBD1 agrees at 7 bases. Germline V lookup: CDR1 SGDLS, CDR2 YYNGEE. The CDR3 sequence is 15 residues long. After removal of 0 bases from V and 9 bases from J, the junction contained 9 bases not matched to a gene.

The chain links TRBV5-4 to TRBJ1-4; D gene unclear. V lost 0 bases to trimming and J lost 0 bases, with 12 bases between them. Germline V gene data show CDR1 as SGHNT and CDR2 as YYREEE (reference sequence). There are 17 residues in the CDR3. The CDR3 loop reads CASSLGYPETTNEKLFF. CDR3 DNA sequence: TGTGCCAGCAGCTTGGGTTACCCAGAAACAACTAATGAAAAACTGTTTTTT.

This clone has a handful of counts. The same CDR3 is also encoded by other DNA sequences in this sample. The gene calls are TRBV5-1 and TRBJ1-5; 7 nucleotides align to TRBD1. V trimming: 0 bases; J trimming: 2 bases; junction bases outside the gene matches: 2. Germline-derived CDR1 and CDR2 are SGHRS and YFSETQ. The CDR3 has 15 amino acids. The CDR3 spells CASSLGQGGNQPQHF. The CDR3 bases are TGCGCCAGCAGCTTGGGGCAGGGGGGCAATCAGCCCCAGCATTTT.

The CDR3 here is CASSQEGSERQTQYF. In DNA, the CDR3 is TGCGCCAGCAGCCAAGAAGGTTCGGAGAGGCAGACCCAGTACTTC. The chain uses TRBV4-1 and TRBJ2-5; D gene ambiguous. The CDR3 consists of 15 residues. From germline, CDR1 is MGHRA and CDR2 YSYEKL. V dropped 0 bases and J dropped 6 bases, with 14 bases sitting between them.

The gene calls are TRBV9 and TRBJ1-5; the D gene is possibly TRBD1 (5 bases). The germline V and J ends were trimmed by 2 bases and 0 bases, with 9 bases remaining between them. The CDR3 length is 15 residues. Looked up from germline, CDR1 is SGDLS and CDR2 is YYNGEE. This chain's CDR3 is CASSVRGDSNQPQHF. As DNA, the CDR3 is TGTGCCAGCAGCGTTAGGGGTGATAGCAATCAGCCCCAGCATTTT.

The genes are TRBV28 and TRBJ2-7; D might be TRBD2 (6 bases). The CDR3 extends over 11 amino acids. The V gene's germline CDR1 is MDHEN and CDR2 SYDVKM. V lost 11 bases to trimming and J lost 0 bases, with 8 bases between them. The CDR3 DNA follows: TGTGCCGGGGGGAGCTCCTACGAGCAGTACTTC. It specifies CAGGSSYEQYF.

This chain joins TRBV13 and TRBJ2-1, with 11 bases that match TRBD2. This CDR3 contains 16 residues. CDR1 PRHDT and CDR2 FYEKMQ come from the germline V gene (reference sequence). Unmatched junction bases numbered 8, after V lost 4 bases and J lost 6 bases. The CDR3 DNA reads TGTGCCAGCAGCTCACCGGGACTAGCGGAGACCAATGAGCAGTTCTTC. Amino acids: CASSSPGLAETNEQFF.

The chain links TRBV2 to TRBJ2-1; 10 bases agree with TRBD1. The germline gives CDR1 SNHLY, CDR2 FYNNEI. V lost 6 bases to trimming and J lost 5 bases; unmatched junction nucleotides: 7. This CDR3 is 15 amino acids long. The CDR3 DNA follows: TGTGCCAGCAGGAAGAGGGACAGGGGCCACAATGAGCAGTTCTTC. Amino acids: CASRKRDRGHNEQFF. Full variable domain (missing parts from reference TRBV2 and TRBJ2-1): EPEVTQTPSHQVTQMGQEVILRCVPISNHLYFYWYRQILGQKVEFLVSFYNNEISEKSEIFDDQFSVERPDGSNFTLKIRSTKLEDSAMYFCASRKRDRGHNEQFFGPGTRLTVL.

The rearrangement uses TRBV6-5 and TRBJ2-1; 12 bases map to TRBD2. The CDR3 totals 14 residues. In germline, CDR1 is MNHEY, CDR2 SVGAGI. V lost 4 bases and J lost 6; bases outside the gene matches: 1. The CDR3, as DNA: TGTGCCAGCAGTTCGACTAGCGGGAGCAATGAGCAGTTCTTC. It is translated as CASSSTSGSNEQFF.

The chain is built from TRBV28 and TRBJ1-2; D not certain. The V end was cut by 3 bases, the J end by 1 base, with 3 bases between. Germline V gene lookup returns CDR1 MDHEN and CDR2 SYDVKM. The CDR3 totals 12 residues. The CDR3 DNA is TGTGCCAGCAGTTTGCGTAACTATGGCTACACCTTC. It encodes CASSLRNYGYTF.